These 21 T cell receptor beta chains came from one sample sequenced in a study of shared clonotypes between healthy human individuals. This table comes from immunoSEQ multiplex PCR, and its TCRdb copy is limited to in-frame clones, with some not included. The sample holds about 100,000 clones; more than 65% are singletons and the top ten take over 20%. The sample comprised memory CD8+ T cells sorted from blood. The subset was: CD45RO+ cells pooled with CCR7-negative TemRA cells. The receptor source for this set is a young woman in good health.

V and J are TRBV2 and TRBJ1-5, with unresolved D. Germline V CDR1 and CDR2: SNHLY, FYNNEI. This CDR3 is built from 13 residues. V shed 1 base and J shed 3 bases, with 4 bases lying between them. The DNA of the CDR3 is TGTGCCAGCAGTGAAGGACCCAATCAGCCCCAGCATTTT. It is translated as CASSEGPNQPQHF.

This clone has ten or more counts. This chain links TRBV7-9 with TRBJ2-1; D not resolved. Between the trimmed V and J ends, which lost 5 bases and 8 bases, there was a span of 13 bases. This CDR3 contains 13 residues. CDR1 SEHNR and CDR2 FQNEAQ come from the germline V gene (reference sequence). The CDR3 nucleotides are TGTGCCAGCAGCCCCCACTACGCCGATGAGCAGTTCTTC. This encodes CASSPHYADEQFF.

The chain recombines TRBV7-9 with TRBJ1-5; 7 positions agree with TRBD1. The CDR3 sequence is 15 residues long. Germline V gene lookup returns CDR1 SEHNR and CDR2 FQNEAQ (reference sequence). The V segment lost 1 base and the J segment 3 bases; nucleotides outside the gene matches: 3. The CDR3 protein is CASSLGTGANQPQHF. CDR3 DNA: TGTGCCAGCAGCTTAGGCACAGGGGCCAATCAGCCCCAGCATTTT.

The V call is TRBV15, the J call TRBJ2-1, with D unresolved. CDR3 length: 14 residues. Germline V CDR1 and CDR2: LNHNV, YYDKDF (reference sequence). The germline V and J ends were trimmed by 0 bases and 4 bases, with 7 bases remaining between them. CDR3 sequence reads: CATSRDGVYNEQFF. CDR3 DNA: TGTGCCACCAGCAGAGACGGAGTTTACAATGAGCAGTTCTTC.

This chain connects TRBV27 to TRBJ2-3; D is perhaps TRBD1 (5 bases). V was cut by 5 bases and J by 2 bases, with 17 bases left in between. Germline V gene sequence: CDR1 MNHEY, CDR2 SMNVEV (reference sequence). The length of the CDR3 is 16 residues. DNA for the CDR3: TGTGCCAGCAGTATTGTAGGGGCACACCTCACAGATACGCAGTATTTT. This encodes CASSIVGAHLTDTQYF.

The V and J genes are TRBV27 and TRBJ1-2; a weak D match, TRBD1 (6 bases). CDR1 is MNHEY, CDR2 SMNVEV, per germline (reference sequence). V dropped 7 bases and J dropped 2 bases, with 20 bases sitting between them. The CDR3 is 16 residues long. The CDR3 DNA is TGTGCCAGCAAGAGGACAGATCTGGGGCTAAACTATGGCTACACCTTC. This translates into CASKRTDLGLNYGYTF.

The J gene is TRBJ2-7, the V gene TRBV5-4, with 15 bases fitting TRBD2. With 4 bases clipped from V and 5 bases from J, the junction kept 4 bases outside the gene matches. Germline-derived CDR1 and CDR2 are SGHNT and YYREEE (reference sequence). The CDR3 has 15 amino acids. The CDR3 region has the DNA TGTGCCAGCAGCGGACTAGCGGGAGGGCCCGACGAGCAGTACTTC. Translation: CASSGLAGGPDEQYF.

The rearrangement links TRBV19 to TRBJ2-2; 15 nucleotides align to TRBD2. Germline V gene lookup returns CDR1 LNHDA and CDR2 SQIVND (reference sequence). Trimming cost V 1 base and J 3 bases; bases outside gene matches: 6. The CDR3 runs 19 residues. The CDR3 DNA sequence: TGTGCCAGTAGTATAGGGACTAGCGGGAGGGCCTGGGACACCGGGGAGCTGTTTTTT. It yields the protein CASSIGTSGRAWDTGELFF.

The table lists this clone with a few counts. This sequence joins TRBV6-1 and TRBJ2-1; D possibly corresponds to TRBD1 (5 bases). The ends were cut back, 2 bases at V and 5 bases at J, with 16 bases in the middle. CDR3 length: 16 amino acids. The germline gives CDR1 MNHNS, CDR2 SASEGT. This chain's CDR3 is CASSELPDTADNEQFF. The DNA of the CDR3 is TGTGCCAGCAGTGAACTGCCGGACACCGCCGACAATGAGCAGTTCTTC.

Only a few counts were recorded for this clone. The J gene is TRBJ2-7, the V gene TRBV4-2; 10 positions agree with TRBD2. This CDR3 has 15 amino acids. V was clipped by 6 bases and J by 3 bases; unmatched bases: 8. Germline V gene sequence: CDR1 LGHNA, CDR2 YNFKEQ. CDR3 nucleotides: TGTGCCAGCAGACAACGGGGACTAGCGTTCTACGAGCAGTACTTC. Residues: CASRQRGLAFYEQYF.

This clone was found once. Here the CDR3 DNA reads TGTGCCAGCAGTGAAAAGGAAGGAAAGCAGTACTTC. Translation: CASSEKEGKQYF. The gene calls are TRBV25-1 and TRBJ2-5; D is ambiguous. The CDR3 spans 12 residues. V lost 2 bases, J lost 11 bases, and 12 bases lay in between. Germline loops: CDR1 MGHDK, CDR2 SYGVNS. Combining the CDR3 with reference TRBV25-1 and TRBJ2-5 gives the whole variable domain EADIYQTPRYLVIGTGKKITLECSQTMGHDKMYWYQQDPGMELHLIHYSYGVNSTEKGDLSSESTVSRIRTEHFPLTLESARPSHTSQYLCASSEKEGKQYFGPGTRLLVL.

The chain has TRBV25-1 and TRBJ2-3, with 9 nucleotides matching TRBD1. The CDR3 covers 18 residues. The V and J ends lost 7 bases and 1 base, in that order; junction bases with no gene match: 15. CDR1 is MGHDK and CDR2 is SYGVNS in the germline V gene. CDR3 nucleotide sequence: TGTGCCAGCACCCGAGGGGGCCGACAGGGGGAGGGCACAGATACGCAGTATTTT. Amino acids: CASTRGGRQGEGTDTQYF. The entire variable domain, with the rest obtained from reference TRBV25-1 and TRBJ2-3, is as follows: EADIYQTPRYLVIGTGKKITLECSQTMGHDKMYWYQQDPGMELHLIHYSYGVNSTEKGDLSSESTVSRIRTEHFPLTLESARPSHTSQYLCASTRGGRQGEGTDTQYFGPGTRLTVL.

The chain links TRBV5-4 to TRBJ1-1; D uncertain. Per the germline V gene, CDR1 is SGHNT and CDR2 is YYREEE (reference sequence). The CDR3 is 14 residues long. V was cut by 2 bases and J by 4 bases, with 12 bases left in between. Here the CDR3 reads CASSLTKGVTEAFF. For the CDR3, the DNA is TGTGCCAGCAGCTTAACCAAGGGTGTCACTGAAGCTTTCTTT.

The gene calls are TRBV28 and TRBJ1-5; D is possibly TRBD1 (6 bases). V was trimmed by 7 bases and J by 5 bases, leaving 18 bases between them. This CDR3 has 15 residues. Germline loops: CDR1 MDHEN, CDR2 SYDVKM. The DNA for the CDR3 is TGTGCCAGCACCCCTTCGGGGGGGGCATATCAGCCCCAGCATTTT. Its protein product is CASTPSGGAYQPQHF.

The chain carries TRBV7-6 and TRBJ2-2, with no clear D. Trimming left V 3 bases short and J 0 bases short, with 5 bases between. Germline-derived CDR1 and CDR2 are SGHVS and FNYEAQ. This CDR3 contains 14 residues. The CDR3 here is CASSLGTNTGELFF. CDR3 nucleotides: TGTGCCAGCAGCTTGGGAACGAACACCGGGGAGCTGTTTTTT.

The rearrangement uses TRBV9 and TRBJ2-7, with TRBD1 matching over 11 bases. V lost 0 bases, J lost 5 bases, and 4 bases stayed unmatched. The CDR3 has 15 amino acids. Germline CDR1 reads SGDLS; CDR2 reads YYNGEE. CDR3 region: CASSVGGTGGDEQYF. The CDR3 region has the DNA TGTGCCAGCAGCGTAGGAGGGACAGGGGGGGACGAGCAGTACTTC.

This clone was detected ten times or more. The gene calls are TRBV19 and TRBJ2-2, with 8 bases that match TRBD2. Germline V gene sequence: CDR1 LNHDA, CDR2 SQIVND (reference sequence). The V and J ends lost 3 bases and 3 bases, in that order; junction bases with no gene match: 3. The CDR3 totals 15 residues. This chain's CDR3 is CASSILGLDTGELFF. The CDR3 bases are TGTGCCAGTAGTATCCTGGGACTAGACACCGGGGAGCTGTTTTTT. Drawing the rest from reference TRBV19 and TRBJ2-2, the complete variable domain is DGGITQSPKYLFRKEGQNVTLSCEQNLNHDAMYWYRQDPGQGLRLIYYSQIVNDFQKGDIAEGYSVSREKKESFPLTVTSAQKNPTAFYLCASSILGLDTGELFFGEGSRLTVL.

The rearrangement uses TRBV30 and TRBJ2-7; tentative D call: TRBD1 (6 bases). Germline V gene lookup returns CDR1 GTSNPN and CDR2 SVGIG (reference sequence). The V end was cut by 3 bases, the J end by 4 bases, with 22 bases between. The CDR3 loop spans 16 amino acids. The CDR3 region has the DNA TGTGCCTGGAGCGGCTCCGGGACACACCACACATACGAGCAGTACTTC. This sequence encodes CAWSGSGTHHTYEQYF.

This clone was detected a few times. The chain combines TRBV15 with TRBJ1-6, with 7 bases matching TRBD1. Trimming cost V 0 bases and J 9 bases; bases outside gene matches: 8. CDR3 size: 16 residues. Germline V CDR1 and CDR2: LNHNV, YYDKDF (reference sequence). CDR3: CATSRDVGDSPSPLHF. For the CDR3, the DNA is TGTGCCACCAGCAGAGATGTAGGGGACAGCCCTTCACCCCTCCACTTT.

The V and J genes are TRBV4-2 and TRBJ1-1; D is possibly TRBD1 (5 bases). CDR1 and CDR2 from the germline V gene are LGHNA and YNFKEQ. The CDR3 is 16 amino acids. V lost 1 base and J 4 bases, leaving 16 bases between the germline ends. CDR3 coding DNA: TGTGCCAGCAGCCAAGGCTCACCCAGGGCCGGCACTGAAGCTTTCTTT. It codes for CASSQGSPRAGTEAFF.

This rearrangement joins TRBV25-1 to TRBJ1-3; D gene uncertain. CDR1 and CDR2 (germline): MGHDK, SYGVNS. The V end lost 1 base, the J end lost 0 bases, and 7 bases lay between the germline ends. The CDR3 has 15 residues. As DNA, the CDR3 is TGTGCCAGCAGTGAATCAAGGAGCTCTGGAAACACCATATATTTT. It specifies CASSESRSSGNTIYF.